The TCR beta chain described here comes from a study of CD8+CD57+ T cells in acquired aplastic anemia. Turning to the study itself: DNA from sorted CD4+ and CD8+ cells averaged roughly 3.4 ug. Study outcomes and limitations: Patients and controls shared roughly 30 CD8+ CDR3 sequences, which appeared highly expressed in patients and within their immunodominant clones.

V gave up 5 bases and J gave up 1 base, with 11 bases separating them. The germline V gene encodes CDR1 LNHDA and CDR2 SQIVND (reference sequence). The CDR3 runs to 14 residues. TCR beta VDJ and CDR3 profiles were obtained from a genomic DNA template. Via MiXCR, TCRdb re-called the reads, giving one row per CDR3 protein. In the table there are about 160,000 distinct CDR3 sequences, less than 50% of which are singletons. Only patients with CD8+CD57+ cell expansion on flow cytometry were chosen for sequencing. Every patient presented with severe acquired aplastic anemia. No patient had been given any therapy when blood was sampled. This clonotype was picked up many times. The antigen remains undetermined.

This TCR was recovered from a human donor with aplastic anemia. V and J are TRBV19 and TRBJ1-1, with no clear D. The sample was sorted CD4+, CD8+, or CD8+CD57+ T cells (not recorded which) from PBMCs. This CDR3 reads CASSLWGRNTEAFF. The CDR3 coding sequence is TGTGCCAGTAGTCTTTGGGGAAGGAACACTGAAGCTTTCTTT.